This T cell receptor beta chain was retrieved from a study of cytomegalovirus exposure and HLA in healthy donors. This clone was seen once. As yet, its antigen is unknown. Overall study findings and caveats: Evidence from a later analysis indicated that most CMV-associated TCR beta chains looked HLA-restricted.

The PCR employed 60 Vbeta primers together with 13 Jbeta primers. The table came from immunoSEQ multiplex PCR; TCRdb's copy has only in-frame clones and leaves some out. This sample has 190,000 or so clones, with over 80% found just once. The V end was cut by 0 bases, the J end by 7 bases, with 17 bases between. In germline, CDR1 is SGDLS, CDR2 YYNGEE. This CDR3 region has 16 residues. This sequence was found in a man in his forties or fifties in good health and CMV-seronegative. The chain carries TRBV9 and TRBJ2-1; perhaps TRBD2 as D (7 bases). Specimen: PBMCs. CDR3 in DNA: TGTGCCAGCAGCGTAGACCCGGCGGGGGCCGGGAATGAGCAGTTCTTC. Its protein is CASSVDPAGAGNEQFF.